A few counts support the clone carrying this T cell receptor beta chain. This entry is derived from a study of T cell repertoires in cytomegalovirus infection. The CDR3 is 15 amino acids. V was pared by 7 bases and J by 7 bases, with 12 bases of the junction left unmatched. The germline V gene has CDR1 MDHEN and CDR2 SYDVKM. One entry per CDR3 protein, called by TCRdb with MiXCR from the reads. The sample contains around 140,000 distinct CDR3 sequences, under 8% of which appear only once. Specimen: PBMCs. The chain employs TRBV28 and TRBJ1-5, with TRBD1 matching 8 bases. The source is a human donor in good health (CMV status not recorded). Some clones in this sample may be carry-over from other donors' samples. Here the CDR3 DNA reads TGTGCCAGCACCGCTCCCAGGGGGCTTAACCAGCCCCAGCATTTT. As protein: CASTAPRGLNQPQHF.